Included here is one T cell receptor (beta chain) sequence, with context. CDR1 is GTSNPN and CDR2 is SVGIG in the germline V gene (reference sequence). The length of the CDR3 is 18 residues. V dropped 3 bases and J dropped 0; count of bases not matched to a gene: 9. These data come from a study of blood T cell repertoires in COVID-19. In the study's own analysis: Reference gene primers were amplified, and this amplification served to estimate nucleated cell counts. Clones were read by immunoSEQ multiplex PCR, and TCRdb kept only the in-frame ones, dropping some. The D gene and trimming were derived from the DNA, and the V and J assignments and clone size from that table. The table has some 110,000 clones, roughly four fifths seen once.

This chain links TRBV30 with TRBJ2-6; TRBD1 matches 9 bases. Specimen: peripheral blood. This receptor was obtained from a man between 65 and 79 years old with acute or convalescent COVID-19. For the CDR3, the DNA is TGTGCCTGGAGCCGCTTCGGGACAGGGACCTCTGGGGCCAACGTCCTGACTTTC. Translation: CAWSRFGTGTSGANVLTF. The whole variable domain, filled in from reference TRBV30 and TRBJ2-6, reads SQTIHQWPATLVQPVGSPLSLECTVEGTSNPNLYWYRQAAGRGLQLLFYSVGIGQISSEVPQNLSASRPQDRQFILSSKKLLLSDSGFYLCAWSRFGTGTSGANVLTFGAGSRLTVL.